This TCR beta chain comes out of a study of blood T cell repertoires in COVID-19. Overall study: Samples of COVID-19 (acute and convalescent) were obtained from the United States, Italy and Spain. The cDNA or gDNA used as material had been derived from T cells, B-cell-depleted T cells, or PBMCs.

Sequencing was performed with immunoSEQ multiplex PCR; in TCRdb, only in-frame clones are kept and a portion is missing. The sample consists of 150,000 to 200,000 clones, around 89% of them appearing once. Losses at the gene ends were 5 bases for V and 2 bases for J; bases not matched to a gene: 5. Per the germline V gene, CDR1 is SGHTA and CDR2 is FQGNSA. The CDR3 runs 15 residues. This chain joins TRBV7-2 and TRBJ2-3; 9 bases align to TRBD2. This receptor was identified in a man in his sixties with acute or convalescent COVID-19. What was sequenced was peripheral blood. The DNA for the CDR3 is TGTGCCAGCAGCAAAACTAGCGGGTCCACAGATACGCAGTATTTT. Its protein product is CASSKTSGSTDTQYF.